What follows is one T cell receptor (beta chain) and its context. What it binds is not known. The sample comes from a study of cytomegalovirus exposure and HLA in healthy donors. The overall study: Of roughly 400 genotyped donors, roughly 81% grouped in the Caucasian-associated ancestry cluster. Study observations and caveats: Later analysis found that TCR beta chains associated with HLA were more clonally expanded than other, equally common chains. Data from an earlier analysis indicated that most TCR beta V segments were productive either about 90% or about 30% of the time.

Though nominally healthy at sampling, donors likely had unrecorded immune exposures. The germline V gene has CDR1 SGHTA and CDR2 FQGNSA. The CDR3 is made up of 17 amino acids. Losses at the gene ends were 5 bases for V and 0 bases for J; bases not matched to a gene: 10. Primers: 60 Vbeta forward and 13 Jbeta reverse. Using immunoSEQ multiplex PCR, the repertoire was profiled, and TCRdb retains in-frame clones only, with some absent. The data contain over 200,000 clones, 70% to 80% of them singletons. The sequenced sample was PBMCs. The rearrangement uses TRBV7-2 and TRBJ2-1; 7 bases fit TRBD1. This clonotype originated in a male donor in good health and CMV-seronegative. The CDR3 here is CASSPSQGVLSYNEQFF. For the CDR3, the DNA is TGTGCCAGCAGCCCCAGTCAGGGGGTCCTCTCCTACAATGAGCAGTTCTTC.